These 18 T cell receptor beta chains originate from one sample sequenced in a study of cytomegalovirus exposure and HLA in healthy donors. Amplification used 60 Vbeta primers and 13 Jbeta primers. The data were produced by immunoSEQ multiplex PCR, yet TCRdb's version contains in-frame clones alone and is incomplete. The sample includes some 140,000 clones, 80% of them seen just once. The sequenced material came from PBMCs. These receptors all come from a man under 40 in good health and CMV-seronegative.

This chain joins TRBV7-8 and TRBJ1-5, with D uncertain. This CDR3 spans 15 amino acids. The V end lost 1 base, the J end lost 4 bases, and 11 bases lay between the germline ends. The V gene's germline CDR1 is SGHVS and CDR2 FQNEAQ. For the CDR3, the DNA is TGTGCCAGCAGCTTAGAGGCGGGGTATAATCAGCCCCAGCATTTT. As protein: CASSLEAGYNQPQHF.

The CDR3 DNA reads TGTGCCAGCAGTTTGTTGGGACAGCCTACCGAAGCTTTCTTT. Translating gives CASSLLGQPTEAFF. The J gene is TRBJ1-1, the V gene TRBV27; 7 positions agree with TRBD1. Germline V lookup: CDR1 MNHEY, CDR2 SMNVEV (reference sequence). The CDR3 sequence is 14 residues long. The V and J ends lost 3 bases and 8 bases, in that order; junction bases with no gene match: 9.

The gene calls are TRBV19 and TRBJ1-1; D unclear. With 5 bases removed from V and 3 bases from J, the gap between germline ends came to 19 bases. This CDR3 comprises 16 residues. CDR1 is LNHDA, CDR2 SQIVND, per germline (reference sequence). The CDR3 DNA sequence: TGTGCCAGTAGTCTCAGACGGGGAGGAAGATACACTGAAGCTTTCTTT. This codes for CASSLRRGGRYTEAFF. Full variable domain (missing parts from reference TRBV19 and TRBJ1-1): DGGITQSPKYLFRKEGQNVTLSCEQNLNHDAMYWYRQDPGQGLRLIYYSQIVNDFQKGDIAEGYSVSREKKESFPLTVTSAQKNPTAFYLCASSLRRGGRYTEAFFGQGTRLTVV.

The chain uses TRBV9 and TRBJ1-1, with TRBD1 as a possible D gene (5 bases). Per germline, CDR1 SGDLS and CDR2 YYNGEE. CDR3 length: 14 amino acids. The V end lost 0 bases, the J end lost 2 bases, and 8 bases lay between the germline ends. CDR3 sequence: CASSVGGYNTEAFF. Here the CDR3 DNA reads TGTGCCAGCAGCGTAGGGGGCTATAACACTGAAGCTTTCTTT.

The V and J genes are TRBV7-2 and TRBJ2-1, with 9 bases fitting TRBD2. From germline, CDR1 is SGHTA and CDR2 FQGNSA. The junction had 2 bases not matched to a gene; V was cut back by 3 bases and J by 2 bases. The length of the CDR3 is 15 residues. CDR3 sequence (DNA): TGTGCCAGCAGCTTGACTAGCGGCCCCTACAATGAGCAGTTCTTC. Residues: CASSLTSGPYNEQFF.

There are many counts of this clone. This chain uses TRBV10-3 with TRBJ1-1; weak D call: TRBD1 (5 bases). The germline V and J ends were trimmed by 7 bases and 3 bases, with 12 bases remaining between them. Looked up from germline, CDR1 is ENHRY and CDR2 is SYGVKD. This CDR3 region has 13 residues. The CDR3 sequence: CAITRDSDTEAFF. The CDR3 DNA reads TGTGCCATCACCCGAGACAGCGACACTGAAGCTTTCTTT.

The J gene is TRBJ1-1, the V gene TRBV7-9, with 9 positions matching TRBD1. From germline, CDR1 is SEHNR and CDR2 FQNEAQ (reference sequence). V was pared by 5 bases and J by 11 bases, with 9 bases of the junction left unmatched. The CDR3 runs to 13 residues. The CDR3 region has the DNA TGTGCCAGCAGCCTCCTAGGACAGGGGTCGGCTTTCTTT. Protein product: CASSLLGQGSAFF.

This clone came up once. The chain links TRBV27 to TRBJ2-7, with 9 bases identical to TRBD2. The trim removed 6 bases at V and 0 bases at J, leaving 6 bases unmatched. This CDR3 region has 15 residues. Germline V gene lookup returns CDR1 MNHEY and CDR2 SMNVEV (reference sequence). In nucleotides, the CDR3 is TGTGCCAGCAGCCGACTAGCGGACGACTCCTACGAGCAGTACTTC. Amino acids: CASSRLADDSYEQYF.

The chain combines TRBV9 with TRBJ2-1; unclear D gene. CDR1 is SGDLS, CDR2 YYNGEE, per germline. The CDR3 loop spans 12 amino acids. The V and J ends lost 6 bases and 3 bases respectively, with 7 bases between them. CDR3 protein: CASNLGYNEQFF. The CDR3 coding sequence is TGTGCCAGCAATCTCGGCTACAATGAGCAGTTCTTC.

This sequence joins TRBV7-8 and TRBJ2-2, with a weak D call TRBD2 (6 bases). This CDR3 has 16 amino acids. The germline V gene encodes CDR1 SGHVS and CDR2 FQNEAQ. V gave up 5 bases and J gave up 4 bases, with 17 bases separating them. The CDR3 here is CASSELLGGGTGELFF. Here the CDR3 DNA reads TGTGCCAGCAGCGAGCTGTTGGGAGGCGGCACCGGGGAGCTGTTTTTT.

This clone was detected once. V gene TRBV11-2 combines with J gene TRBJ2-3; 8 nucleotides align to TRBD2. Trimming removed 4 bases from V and 3 bases from J; junction bases left unmatched: 6. Looked up from germline, CDR1 is SGHAT and CDR2 is FQNNGV. The CDR3 has 15 amino acids. CDR3 sequence reads: CASSSLGGRTDTQYF. The CDR3 nucleotides are TGTGCCAGCAGCTCCCTAGGCGGGAGGACAGATACGCAGTATTTT.

The chain joins TRBV30 to TRBJ2-1; TRBD1 matches at 7 bases. From germline, CDR1 is GTSNPN and CDR2 SVGIG (reference sequence). Trimming cost V 8 bases and J 13 bases; bases outside gene matches: 17. The length of the CDR3 is 13 residues. The CDR3 DNA reads TGTGCCCTTGGGACAGCCGGGACGGCTCGTCAGTTCTTC. Encoded protein: CALGTAGTARQFF.

V gene TRBV28 combines with J gene TRBJ2-7; tentatively, D is TRBD2 (5 bases). Deletions cut 7 bases from V and 3 bases from J, with 13 bases between. In germline, CDR1 is MDHEN, CDR2 SYDVKM. The CDR3 is made up of 13 amino acids. In DNA form, the CDR3 reads TGTGCCAGCAATCCCCCGGGGTACTACGAGCAGTACTTC. Translated, it gives CASNPPGYYEQYF.

The genes are TRBV6-5 and TRBJ1-1; 8 nucleotides line up with TRBD1. The V gene end was trimmed by 8 bases and the J gene end by 3 bases; junction bases not matched to a gene: 5. The CDR3 runs 13 residues. Germline CDR1 is MNHEY and CDR2 is SVGAGI. The CDR3 region has the DNA TGTGCCAGCCTTCTCAGGGGGCACACTGAAGCTTTCTTT. This gives the protein CASLLRGHTEAFF.

The chain recombines TRBV28 with TRBJ1-2; the D gene is possibly TRBD1 (6 bases). Deletions cut 1 base from V and 3 bases from J, with 9 bases between. CDR1 and CDR2 from the germline V gene are MDHEN and SYDVKM. The CDR3 totals 14 residues. The CDR3 region has the DNA TGTGCCAGCAGTTTATTGCCAGGGGACTATGGCTACACCTTC. It specifies CASSLLPGDYGYTF.

V and J are TRBV30 and TRBJ1-3; tentatively, D is TRBD1 (6 bases). V lost 8 bases and J 4 bases, leaving 15 bases between the germline ends. CDR1 is GTSNPN, CDR2 SVGIG, per germline (reference sequence). The CDR3 totals 13 residues. The CDR3 DNA sequence: TGTGCCGGAGACAGGTCCAGCGGAAACACCATATATTTT. As protein: CAGDRSSGNTIYF.

This chain links TRBV18 with TRBJ1-1; D not certain. The germline V gene has CDR1 KGHSH and CDR2 LQKENI. The CDR3 extends over 14 amino acids. V was cut by 2 bases and J by 1 base, with 8 bases left in between. CDR3 region: CASSPALRNTEAFF. The DNA for the CDR3 is TGTGCCAGCTCACCAGCTCTGCGGAACACTGAAGCTTTCTTT.

The chain employs TRBV5-6 and TRBJ2-5, with D perhaps matching TRBD2 (6 bases). The J call may be wrong; the DNA end is better matched by TRBJ2-7. Germline V gene lookup returns CDR1 SGHDT and CDR2 YYEEEE. The CDR3 contains 14 residues. This CDR3 reads CASSAGLTSYEQYF. Written as DNA, the CDR3 is TGTGCCAGCAGCGCGGGACTGACCTCCTACGAGCAGTACTTC.